This TCR beta chain was identified during a study of shared clonotypes between healthy human individuals. Trimming stripped 3 bases from V and 1 base from J, with 15 bases between. This CDR3 has 16 residues. Per the germline V gene, CDR1 is SGDLS and CDR2 is YYNGEE. In the authors' methods: Quality scores were absent from the junction-only immunoSEQ sequences, so filtering differed. Data came from immunoSEQ multiplex PCR; TCRdb stores just in-frame clones and leaves some out. From that table come the V and J calls and clone size; the DNA was used to work out D and trimming. The top ten hold under 1.5% of the sample, which has some 2 million clones, roughly 94% seen once. CD45RO-negative cells were positively selected for CCR7, leaving out terminally differentiated effector memory CD45RA+ cells.

V gene TRBV9 combines with J gene TRBJ2-3; either TRBD1 or TRBD2 may supply D (5 bases each). The sequencing input was naive CD8+ T cells sorted from blood. The receptor comes from a man aged 18 to 35 in good health. The CDR3 protein is CASSEGTAGGTDTQYF. The CDR3 DNA reads as TGTGCCAGCAGCGAGGGGACCGCGGGTGGCACAGATACGCAGTATTTT.